The 26 T cell receptor beta chains presented below share a single source sample, sequenced in a study of memory CD4+ T cells and cytomegalovirus serostatus. Sequenced by immunoSEQ multiplex PCR; TCRdb stores in-frame clones only, minus some. Among about 48,000 clones listed, around 78% were seen once. The sort gate was single viable CD3+CD4+CD8-CD45RO+ cells for memory CD4+ T cells. Sample: memory CD4+ T cells from blood. These TCRs come from an adult in good health and CMV-seronegative.

V usage is TRBV10-3 and J usage is TRBJ1-2; tentative D call: TRBD1 (5 bases). The germline V gene encodes CDR1 ENHRY and CDR2 SYGVKD. CDR3 size: 16 residues. Trimming pared 6 bases from V and 5 bases from J, leaving 22 bases between. In DNA form, the CDR3 reads TGTGCCATCAGCCAAGGCACAGGACAAGGCGGGTATGGCTACACCTTC. It specifies CAISQGTGQGGYGYTF.

Written as DNA, the CDR3 is TGTGCCACCAGCAGAGGGAGGACCTACGAGCAGTACTTC. Residues: CATSRGRTYEQYF. The chain is built from TRBV15 and TRBJ2-7; the D gene is possibly TRBD2 (5 bases). Deletions cut 1 base from V and 2 bases from J, with 6 bases between. The CDR3 is made up of 13 amino acids. CDR1 is LNHNV and CDR2 is YYDKDF in the germline V gene (reference sequence).

This rearrangement joins TRBV5-8 to TRBJ2-2; D is possibly TRBD1 (6 bases). Per germline, CDR1 SGHTS and CDR2 YDEGEE. The germline V and J ends were trimmed by 2 bases and 1 base, with 12 bases remaining between them. This CDR3 is 16 amino acids long. The CDR3 bases are TGTGCCAGCAGCTTCTCGGGACACTGGAACACCGGGGAGCTGTTTTTT. Translated, it gives CASSFSGHWNTGELFF.

The CDR3 loop reads CSVGGGGANYGYTF. The CDR3 DNA follows: TGCAGCGTTGGAGGGGGGGGCGCAAATTATGGCTACACCTTC. The chain is built from TRBV29-1 and TRBJ1-2; tentatively, D is TRBD1 (6 bases). The ends were cut back, 4 bases at V and 5 bases at J, with 17 bases in the middle. CDR1 and CDR2 from the germline V gene are SQVTM and ANQGSEA. The CDR3 is made up of 14 amino acids.

V gene TRBV28 combines with J gene TRBJ2-2; D is unresolved. V lost 8 bases to trimming and J lost 1 base, with 5 bases between them. The CDR3 is 12 residues long. The germline gives CDR1 MDHEN, CDR2 SYDVKM. The CDR3 DNA sequence: TGTGCCAGCCGGCGGAACACCGGGGAGCTGTTTTTT. Translated: CASRRNTGELFF.

The DNA of the CDR3 is TGTGCCAGCAGCCTATACGGGGCCCTCTCTGGGGCCAACGTCCTGACTTTC. Translation: CASSLYGALSGANVLTF. The chain links TRBV7-6 to TRBJ2-6, with D perhaps TRBD1 or TRBD2 (5 bases each). Germline CDR1 SGHVS, CDR2 FNYEAQ. CDR3 size: 17 residues. The V and J ends lost 5 bases and 0 bases respectively, with 14 bases between them.

This clone has more than one count but fewer than ten. This chain links TRBV25-1 with TRBJ2-7; the D gene could be TRBD1 or TRBD2 (6 bases each). This CDR3 has 14 residues. The V end lost 5 bases, the J end lost 3 bases, and 14 bases lay between the germline ends. Germline assignment: CDR1 MGHDK and CDR2 SYGVNS. The CDR3 DNA reads as TGTGCCAGCAGTACCGAGGGGGGAGGCTACGAGCAGTACTTC. Protein product: CASSTEGGGYEQYF.

The V and J genes are TRBV6-6 and TRBJ1-5; D is unresolved. The CDR3 extends over 12 amino acids. Germline V CDR1 and CDR2: MNHNY, SVGAGI (reference sequence). V was clipped by 8 bases and J by 7 bases, with 12 bases between them. The CDR3 DNA reads TGTGCCAGCTTCGGGGAGGGACAGCCCCAGCATTTT. It specifies CASFGEGQPQHF.

The rearrangement uses TRBV5-6 and TRBJ2-6; perhaps TRBD2 as D (6 bases). This CDR3 has 15 residues. CDR1 is SGHDT, CDR2 YYEEEE, per germline. Trimming stripped 6 bases from V and 2 bases from J, with 12 bases between. CDR3 DNA sequence: TGTGCCAGCATCGCCCCGGGGGCTGGGGCCAACGTCCTGACTTTC. The encoded protein is CASIAPGAGANVLTF.

This clone turned up a few times. The genes are TRBV5-1 and TRBJ2-5; D uncertain. Germline V CDR1 and CDR2: SGHRS, YFSETQ. CDR3 length equals 12 residues. V was cut by 4 bases and J by 5 bases, with 9 bases left in between. The CDR3 here is CASSQGWETQYF. The DNA for the CDR3 is TGCGCCAGCAGCCAAGGGTGGGAGACCCAGTACTTC.

The chain uses TRBV25-1 and TRBJ1-1; 7 bases line up with TRBD1. Germline trimming cut 4 bases from V and 4 bases from J; bases unmatched to any gene: 9. This CDR3 spans 15 amino acids. Germline-derived CDR1 and CDR2 are MGHDK and SYGVNS. The CDR3 protein is CASSAPNRDSTEAFF. CDR3 bases: TGTGCCAGCAGTGCCCCAAACCGGGACAGCACTGAAGCTTTCTTT.

J is TRBJ2-1 and V is TRBV18; D uncertain. Trimming cost V 3 bases and J 7 bases, with 22 bases left between them. The germline V gene has CDR1 KGHSH and CDR2 LQKENI. CDR3 size: 17 residues. CDR3 nucleotides: TGTGCCAGCTCACCCTCCACCCCAGGCGATCCTACAAATGAGCAGTTCTTC. It codes for CASSPSTPGDPTNEQFF.

This clone has a single count. V usage is TRBV30 and J usage is TRBJ1-6; no clear D gene. CDR1 is GTSNPN and CDR2 is SVGIG in the germline V gene (reference sequence). Trimming left V 3 bases short and J 7 bases short, with 10 bases between. The CDR3 is made up of 13 amino acids. CDR3 amino acids: CAWSATWNSPLHF. Here the CDR3 DNA reads TGTGCCTGGAGCGCTACTTGGAATTCACCCCTCCACTTT.

In its sample, this clone was seen once. V usage is TRBV4-2 and J usage is TRBJ2-5; D is perhaps TRBD2 (6 bases). Germline V CDR1 and CDR2: LGHNA, YNFKEQ. The CDR3 covers 14 residues. Trimming took off 0 bases at V and 3 bases at J, with 8 bases between the two ends. The CDR3 DNA follows: TGTGCCAGCAGCCAAGAACTAGCAAAAGAGACCCAGTACTTC. Encoded protein: CASSQELAKETQYF.

By proportion, this clone is medium-sized (0.01 to 0.1%). The V call is TRBV7-6, the J call TRBJ2-7, with TRBD2 matching 8 bases. Germline loops: CDR1 SGHVS, CDR2 FNYEAQ. CDR3 length: 16 amino acids. The V gene end was trimmed by 3 bases and the J gene end by 5 bases; junction bases not matched to a gene: 12. This chain's CDR3 is CASSLAGGPRGDEQYF. The CDR3 DNA reads as TGTGCCAGCAGCTTGGCGGGGGGCCCACGGGGAGACGAGCAGTACTTC.

The chain joins TRBV30 to TRBJ1-5, with D perhaps TRBD1 (5 bases). Germline V gene lookup returns CDR1 GTSNPN and CDR2 SVGIG (reference sequence). The length of the CDR3 is 13 residues. V lost 5 bases and J lost 7, with 15 bases in between. The CDR3 loop reads CAWDRSGDQPQHF. In DNA form, the CDR3 reads TGTGCCTGGGACCGCTCGGGGGACCAGCCCCAGCATTTT.

A single count supports this clone. V gene TRBV6-5 combines with J gene TRBJ1-3; perhaps TRBD1 as D (5 bases). The CDR3 is made up of 14 amino acids. Germline V lookup: CDR1 MNHEY, CDR2 SVGAGI. V lost 8 bases and J 2 bases, leaving 13 bases between the germline ends. The CDR3 loop reads CASATGTAGNTIYF. As DNA, the CDR3 is TGTGCCAGCGCCACCGGGACGGCTGGAAACACCATATATTTT.

The chain recombines TRBV19 with TRBJ2-2, with D maybe TRBD2 (5 bases). This CDR3 is built from 13 residues. The germline V and J ends were trimmed by 9 bases and 5 bases, with 13 bases remaining between them. Germline lookup yields CDR1 LNHDA and CDR2 SQIVND (reference sequence). The CDR3 here is CASDGWRTGELFF. CDR3 nucleotide sequence: TGTGCCAGCGATGGTTGGAGGACCGGGGAGCTGTTTTTT.

The chain joins TRBV10-2 to TRBJ1-4; D remains unclear. Germline values: CDR1 WSHSY, CDR2 SAAADI. The CDR3 extends over 16 amino acids. V was shortened by 3 bases and J by 0 bases, with 11 bases between the two germline ends. DNA of the CDR3: TGCGCCAGCAGTGATAGGAGACGGGCAACTAATGAAAAACTGTTTTTT. It encodes CASSDRRRATNEKLFF.

This clone was seen more than once but under ten times. The genes are TRBV2 and TRBJ2-7, with TRBD2 matching over 9 bases. CDR1 and CDR2 (germline): SNHLY, FYNNEI. V lost 5 bases and J lost 7; bases outside the gene matches: 9. The CDR3 has 14 amino acids. The CDR3 region has the DNA TGTGCCAGCAGTCCCGGGACTAGCTCTCGAGAGCAGTACTTC. Translated: CASSPGTSSREQYF.

This clone was observed a few times. The chain joins TRBV14 to TRBJ1-1; D remains ambiguous. This CDR3 comprises 15 residues. Germline V gives CDR1 SGHDN, CDR2 FVKESK. V lost 4 bases and J 1 base, leaving 13 bases between the germline ends. CDR3 in DNA: TGTGCCAGCAGCCGCGAGAAAGTAACGAACACTGAAGCTTTCTTT. Translation: CASSREKVTNTEAFF.

V usage is TRBV4-1 and J usage is TRBJ2-7, with TRBD1 matching over 11 bases. Looked up from germline, CDR1 is MGHRA and CDR2 is YSYEKL. The CDR3 consists of 17 residues. The trim removed 0 bases at V and 2 bases at J, leaving 6 bases unmatched. The CDR3 reads CASSQDGMGQGAYEQYF. CDR3 nucleotides: TGCGCCAGCAGCCAAGACGGAATGGGACAGGGGGCCTACGAGCAGTACTTC.

The chain employs TRBV28 and TRBJ1-2, with unresolved D. The CDR3 has 15 residues. Trimming removed 8 bases from V and 2 bases from J, with 18 bases in between. The germline V gene encodes CDR1 MDHEN and CDR2 SYDVKM. The CDR3 region is CASGIRLDSNYGYTF. The DNA of the CDR3 is TGTGCCAGCGGGATCAGGCTGGACTCAAACTATGGCTACACCTTC.

This sequence joins TRBV18 and TRBJ1-4; D is ambiguous. The CDR3 loop spans 12 amino acids. Germline lookup yields CDR1 KGHSH and CDR2 LQKENI. The V and J ends lost 2 bases and 7 bases respectively, with 5 bases between them. The CDR3 loop reads CASSPRGEKLFF. DNA of the CDR3: TGTGCCAGCTCACCAAGAGGTGAAAAACTGTTTTTT.

The V gene is TRBV2, the J gene TRBJ1-1; the match to TRBD1 covers 9 bases. Germline loops: CDR1 SNHLY, CDR2 FYNNEI. The CDR3 extends over 14 amino acids. The junction had 5 bases not matched to a gene; V was cut back by 7 bases and J by 2 bases. CDR3 in amino acids: CASNTGQGNTEAFF. The DNA of the CDR3 is TGTGCCAGCAACACGGGACAGGGAAACACTGAAGCTTTCTTT.

The chain carries TRBV30 and TRBJ1-6; 7 positions match TRBD1. J gave up 10 bases and V 5 bases, and 8 bases lay outside the gene matches. Per the germline V gene, CDR1 is GTSNPN and CDR2 is SVGIG (reference sequence). The CDR3 contains 13 residues. The CDR3 nucleotides are TGTGCCTGGGACCAGGGGGTAGGCTCACCCCTCCACTTT. This encodes CAWDQGVGSPLHF.